The clone carrying this T cell receptor beta chain appeared many times. No antigen is known for it. The entry originates in a study of T cells in Graves' hyperthyroidism and ophthalmopathy. Findings and limits, study-wide: From stable hyperthyroidism, ophthalmopathy was set apart by a 13 V-J model.

This CDR3 region has 14 residues. Trimming shortened V by 3 bases and J by 6 bases, and 10 bases separated the two germline ends. Looked up from germline, CDR1 is KGHDR and CDR2 is SFDVKD. Amplified TCR beta CDR3 regions derived from RNA transcripts. In the first-round RT-PCR of the TCR CDR3, the HTBI primer set was used. TCRdb re-called the multiplex PCR reads with MiXCR, one entry per CDR3 protein. The sample contains 450,000 to 700,000 distinct CDR3 sequences, about 43% of which appear only once. It was uncontrolled infection, other autoimmune disease, pregnancy or lactation that excluded patients. The diagnostic basis comprised clinical symptoms, serum thyroxine and TRAb, thyroid ultrasound and orbital computed tomography.

The V gene is TRBV24-1, the J gene TRBJ2-2; weak D call: TRBD1 (6 bases). This TCR derives from an adult woman with Graves' disease, either hyperthyroidism or ophthalmopathy (not recorded which). Material for sequencing was peripheral blood or thyroid tissue (not recorded which). CDR3 in amino acids: CATSDVRGPGELFF. The CDR3 nucleotides are TGTGCCACCAGTGATGTCAGGGGTCCCGGGGAGCTGTTTTTT.